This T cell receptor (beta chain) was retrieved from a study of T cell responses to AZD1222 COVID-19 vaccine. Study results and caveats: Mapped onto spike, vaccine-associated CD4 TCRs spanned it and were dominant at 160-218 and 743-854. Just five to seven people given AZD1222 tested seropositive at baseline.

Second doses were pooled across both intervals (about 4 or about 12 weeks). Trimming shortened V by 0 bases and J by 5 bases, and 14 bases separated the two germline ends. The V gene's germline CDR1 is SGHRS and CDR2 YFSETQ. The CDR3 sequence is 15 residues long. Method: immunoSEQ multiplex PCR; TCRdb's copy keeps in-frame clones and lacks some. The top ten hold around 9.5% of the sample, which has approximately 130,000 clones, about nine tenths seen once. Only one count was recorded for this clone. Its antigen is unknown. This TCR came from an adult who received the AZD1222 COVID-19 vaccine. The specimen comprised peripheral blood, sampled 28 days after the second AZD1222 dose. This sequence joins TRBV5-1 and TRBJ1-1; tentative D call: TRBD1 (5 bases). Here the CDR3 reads CASSLDEGRGTEAFF. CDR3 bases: TGCGCCAGCAGCTTGGATGAGGGGCGAGGTACTGAAGCTTTCTTT.